This TCR beta chain was sequenced for a study of control samples from healthy donors and cancer patients. Produced via immunoSEQ multiplex PCR; TCRdb's table is partial and in-frame only. The sample has 150,000 or so clones; more than 85% are singletons. The CDR3 sequence is 18 residues long. The V end was cut by 0 bases, the J end by 2 bases, with 18 bases between. Germline CDR1 is SGHDT and CDR2 is YYEEEE. Material for sequencing was blood. J is TRBJ2-1 and V is TRBV5-6; maybe TRBD1 (6 bases). The origin of this receptor is a woman aged 25 to 45 in good health. CDR3 sequence reads: CASSLAGRGKGTYNEQFF. In nucleotides, the CDR3 is TGTGCCAGCAGCTTGGCGGGCAGGGGAAAGGGGACCTACAATGAGCAGTTCTTC.